These 5 T cell receptor beta chains were all obtained from the same sample, sequenced in a study of regulatory T cells in long-lasting Graves disease. Assembly of TCR beta libraries relied on iRepertoire HTBI primers together with Arm-PCR of CDR3 regions. TCRdb reprocessed the multiplex PCR reads via MiXCR and lists one record per CDR3 protein. The sample yields 450,000 to 600,000 distinct CDR3 sequences, under 20% seen once. Time point here: newly diagnosed GD, antithyroid drugs for less than 3 months. Construction of the TCR library relied on RNA isolated from PBMCs. These same data were also listed under a study on T cells in Graves' hyperthyroidism and ophthalmopathy.

The input for sequencing was peripheral blood mononuclear cells (PBMCs), taken at new diagnosis, from a patient treated with antithyroid drugs. All receptors come from a man aged 40-49 years with Graves disease.

Many counts were recorded for this clonotype. The DNA of the CDR3 is TGTGCCAGCAGGGTCGGGGCGAAAGAGACCCAGTACTTC. Protein sequence: CASRVGAKETQYF. The gene calls are TRBV2 and TRBJ2-5; the D call may be TRBD1 or TRBD2 (5 bases each). The germline gives CDR1 SNHLY, CDR2 FYNNEI. The CDR3 is 13 residues long. The ends were cut back, 6 bases at V and 3 bases at J, with 11 bases in the middle.

The sample holds many counts of this clonotype. V is TRBV11-2 and J is TRBJ2-1; 8 bases match TRBD2. CDR3 length: 15 amino acids. With 3 bases clipped from V and 3 bases from J, the junction kept 4 bases outside the gene matches. CDR1 SGHAT and CDR2 FQNNGV come from the germline V gene. CDR3 in DNA: TGTGCCAGCAGCTTCAGCGGGAGAGTCTACAATGAGCAGTTCTTC. Translated, it gives CASSFSGRVYNEQFF.

This clonotype has a handful of counts. The chain carries TRBV10-1 and TRBJ2-2; D remains ambiguous. Trimming shortened V by 1 base and J by 4 bases, and 7 bases separated the two germline ends. The CDR3 runs to 14 residues. Germline V gives CDR1 WNHNN, CDR2 SYGVQD (reference sequence). CDR3 coding DNA: TGCGCCAGCAGTGAGTATAGTGCCACCGGGGAGCTGTTTTTT. Translating gives CASSEYSATGELFF.

This clonotype has more than one count but fewer than ten. The chain employs TRBV28 and TRBJ2-7; D is ambiguous. V gave up 5 bases and J gave up 1 base, with 9 bases separating them. The CDR3 covers 13 residues. Germline-derived CDR1 and CDR2 are MDHEN and SYDVKM. CDR3 bases: TGTGCCAGCAGTACCCAACTTTCCTACGAGCAGTACTTC. It codes for CASSTQLSYEQYF.

This clonotype was observed many times. The chain uses TRBV10-3 and TRBJ2-3; 10 bases are shared with TRBD2. Trimming cost V 6 bases and J 3 bases; bases outside gene matches: 6. In germline, CDR1 is ENHRY, CDR2 SYGVKD. The CDR3 extends over 15 amino acids. Here the CDR3 DNA reads TGTGCCATCAGCCCGGGGACTAGCGAAACAGATACGCAGTATTTT. It is translated as CAISPGTSETDTQYF.